A single sample is the source of the 13 T cell receptor beta chains below, sequenced in a study of memory CD4+ T cells and cytomegalovirus serostatus. Sequenced by immunoSEQ multiplex PCR; TCRdb stores in-frame clones only, minus some. The data contain approximately 44,000 clones, 76% of them seen just once; the ten biggest clones take up about 1.9%. The sort gate was single viable CD3+CD4+CD8-CD45RO+ cells for memory CD4+ T cells. The sequenced sample consisted of memory CD4+ T cells from blood. The receptors derive from an adult in good health and CMV-seronegative.

The chain uses TRBV6-5 and TRBJ1-2; possibly TRBD1 for D (6 bases). Trimming shortened V by 6 bases and J by 3 bases, and 11 bases separated the two germline ends. The CDR3 consists of 13 residues. Germline-derived CDR1 and CDR2 are MNHEY and SVGAGI. The CDR3 reads CASSPGQYYGYTF. The DNA of the CDR3 is TGTGCCAGCAGCCCCGGACAGTACTATGGCTACACCTTC.

The chain combines TRBV12-5 with TRBJ2-7; 7 positions match TRBD1. V lost 8 bases and J lost 2; bases outside the gene matches: 9. Germline values: CDR1 LGHNT, CDR2 FRNRAP. This CDR3 has 14 amino acids. The CDR3 DNA is TGTGCTAGTACCGGGACAGCGGTCCCCTACGAGCAGTACTTC. Encoded protein: CASTGTAVPYEQYF.

The V call is TRBV28, the J call TRBJ1-2; D may be TRBD1 (5 bases). The CDR3 is made up of 14 amino acids. Trimming cost V 6 bases and J 8 bases, with 19 bases left between them. Germline lookup yields CDR1 MDHEN and CDR2 SYDVKM. CDR3 residues: CASSLRGKALGYTF. The CDR3, as DNA: TGTGCCAGCAGCCTTCGGGGGAAGGCCCTGGGCTACACCTTC.

V and J are TRBV28 and TRBJ2-7; 9 bases align to TRBD1. V was clipped by 9 bases and J by 3 bases; unmatched bases: 12. The CDR3 sequence is 15 residues long. Germline CDR1 MDHEN, CDR2 SYDVKM. CDR3 coding DNA: TGTGCCAGTACCCGACGCTCGGACAGGGGCTACGAGCAGTACTTC. It translates to CASTRRSDRGYEQYF.

The chain is built from TRBV28 and TRBJ1-4, with D perhaps TRBD1 (6 bases). V was shortened by 7 bases and J by 8 bases, with 23 bases between the two germline ends. The CDR3 sequence is 16 residues long. Looked up from germline, CDR1 is MDHEN and CDR2 is SYDVKM. CDR3 DNA: TGTGCCAGCAACACCCGAATCCGAGGGGGACGGGAAAAACTGTTTTTT. Its translation is CASNTRIRGGREKLFF.

This chain connects TRBV7-4 to TRBJ1-2; no clear D. The CDR3 is made up of 13 amino acids. Germline loops: CDR1 SGHVT, CDR2 SQSDAQ. The V and J ends lost 5 bases and 6 bases respectively, with 13 bases between them. In DNA, the CDR3 is TGTGCCAGCAGCCCTCCGAGAAACGATGGCTACACCTTC. Residues: CASSPPRNDGYTF. Using reference TRBV7-4 and TRBJ1-2 for the parts outside the CDR3, the full variable domain is GAGVSQSPRYKVAKRGRDVALRCDSISGHVTLYWYRQTLGQGSEVLTYSQSDAQRDKSGRPSGRFSAERPERSVSTLKIQRTEQGDSAVYLCASSPPRNDGYTFGSGTRLTVV.

The chain joins TRBV4-2 to TRBJ2-7; weak D call: TRBD2 (6 bases). Germline V CDR1 and CDR2: LGHNA, YNFKEQ. The length of the CDR3 is 15 residues. V lost 3 bases to trimming and J lost 6 bases, with 18 bases between them. The CDR3 coding sequence is TGTGCCAGCAGCCAGCCTGGGACCGGGACTGGCGAGCAGTACTTC. Amino acid sequence: CASSQPGTGTGEQYF.

Regarding this clone: Different DNA sequences within this sample yield the same CDR3. This sequence joins TRBV5-1 and TRBJ1-5; D remains unclear. Trimming removed 0 bases from V and 2 bases from J, with 9 bases in between. The CDR3 has 15 amino acids. The germline gives CDR1 SGHRS, CDR2 YFSETQ. CDR3 sequence (DNA): TGCGCCAGCAGCTTGGGGGGAGTAGGCAATCAGCCCCAGCATTTT. Translation: CASSLGGVGNQPQHF.

The rearrangement links TRBV2 to TRBJ2-5; 15 nucleotides line up with TRBD2. V shed 6 bases, J shed 3 bases, and the junction held 8 bases outside the gene matches. The CDR3 spans 17 residues. Per germline, CDR1 SNHLY and CDR2 FYNNEI. CDR3 sequence (DNA): TGTGCCAGCAGGGATGGGACTAGCGGGGGGCGGGAAGAGACCCAGTACTTC. Amino acids: CASRDGTSGGREETQYF.

The chain carries TRBV4-2 and TRBJ2-7; D is undetermined. V was cut by 0 bases and J by 7 bases, with 10 bases left in between. Germline lookup yields CDR1 LGHNA and CDR2 YNFKEQ. This CDR3 is built from 13 residues. CDR3 loop: CASSQELTAEQYF. In DNA form, the CDR3 reads TGTGCCAGCAGCCAAGAACTTACGGCGGAGCAGTACTTC.

The chain recombines TRBV5-1 with TRBJ1-1, with D possibly being TRBD1 (5 bases). This CDR3 comprises 15 residues. V lost 0 bases and J lost 5, with 14 bases in between. Germline V gene lookup returns CDR1 SGHRS and CDR2 YFSETQ. CDR3: CASSLGRQAGTEAFF. The DNA of the CDR3 is TGCGCCAGCAGCTTGGGACGCCAGGCAGGGACTGAAGCTTTCTTT.

This chain uses TRBV5-6 with TRBJ1-1; unclear D gene. With 1 base removed from V and 3 bases from J, the gap between germline ends came to 10 bases. The CDR3 has 14 residues. CDR1 is SGHDT, CDR2 YYEEEE, per germline. The DNA for the CDR3 is TGTGCCAGCAGCTTGAGAGATATGCACACTGAAGCTTTCTTT. This sequence encodes CASSLRDMHTEAFF.

This chain uses TRBV6-1 with TRBJ1-1, with a possible D match to TRBD1 (5 bases). With 1 base removed from V and 5 bases from J, the gap between germline ends came to 8 bases. Germline lookup yields CDR1 MNHNS and CDR2 SASEGT. The CDR3 spans 13 residues. The CDR3, as DNA: TGTGCCAGCAGTGAAGACAGGAGAACTGAAGCTTTCTTT. It is translated as CASSEDRRTEAFF.